The next 17 T cell receptor beta chains were all read from a single sample in a study of blood T cell repertoires in COVID-19. Profiling relied on immunoSEQ multiplex PCR, and the TCRdb table lists in-frame clones only, not all of them. This table holds some 220,000 clones, 83% found once. Input material: peripheral blood. The receptors were sampled from a human donor in a cohort sampled during active COVID-19.

This chain uses TRBV20-1 with TRBJ2-1; a possible D gene is TRBD2 (6 bases). Trimming pared 3 bases from V and 9 bases from J, leaving 15 bases between. This CDR3 is 13 amino acids long. Germline V gene data show CDR1 as DFQATT and CDR2 as SNEGSKA (reference sequence). CDR3 DNA sequence: TGCAGTGCTAGTTCGACTAGTCGCGGTGAGCAGTTCTTC. It codes for CSASSTSRGEQFF.

The rearrangement joins TRBV29-1 to TRBJ2-7; D is perhaps TRBD2 (5 bases). Germline CDR1 is SQVTM and CDR2 is ANQGSEA. This CDR3 comprises 13 residues. Trimming shortened V by 2 bases and J by 2 bases, and 10 bases separated the two germline ends. The CDR3 region is CSVETLGAYEQYF. The CDR3 DNA sequence: TGCAGCGTTGAAACCTTGGGAGCCTACGAGCAGTACTTC.

The J gene is TRBJ2-7, the V gene TRBV13; 10 positions match TRBD2. The CDR3 is 15 residues long. J was trimmed by 2 bases and V by 4 bases; bases with no gene match: 5. Germline CDR1 and CDR2: PRHDT and FYEKMQ (reference sequence). CDR3 DNA: TGTGCCAGCAGCTCCGGGACTAGCGCCACCTACGAGCAGTACTTC. This sequence encodes CASSSGTSATYEQYF.

V gene TRBV10-3 combines with J gene TRBJ2-2, with 14 bases aligning to TRBD2. Trimming removed 10 bases from V and 5 bases from J; junction bases left unmatched: 12. The CDR3 runs 17 residues. Germline values: CDR1 ENHRY, CDR2 SYGVKD. The CDR3 sequence: CATTLPGLAGVTGELFF. The DNA for the CDR3 is TGTGCCACCACACTACCGGGACTAGCGGGAGTAACCGGGGAGCTGTTTTTT.

This clone was counted a few times. The chain combines TRBV5-4 with TRBJ2-7; possible D gene TRBD2, 6 bases. Looked up from germline, CDR1 is SGHNT and CDR2 is YYREEE (reference sequence). Trimming took 3 bases from V and 0 from J, leaving 13 bases between them. The CDR3 length is 15 residues. This chain's CDR3 is CASSWGVSSSYEQYF. In DNA, the CDR3 is TGTGCCAGCAGCTGGGGGGTCTCTAGCTCCTACGAGCAGTACTTC.

This clone turned up a few times. This chain connects TRBV4-2 to TRBJ2-3, with D possibly being TRBD2 (6 bases). The CDR3 length is 15 residues. Trimming took off 1 base at V and 1 base at J, with 9 bases between the two ends. Germline values: CDR1 LGHNA, CDR2 YNFKEQ. CDR3 residues: CASSQASAGTDTQYF. CDR3 nucleotide sequence: TGTGCCAGCAGCCAAGCTAGCGCAGGCACAGATACGCAGTATTTT.

DNA of the CDR3: TGTGCCAGCAGCTTGGACAGTAACTCTGGGGCCAACGTCCTGACTTTC. As protein: CASSLDSNSGANVLTF. The chain is built from TRBV5-4 and TRBJ2-6; D is unclear. Looked up from germline, CDR1 is SGHNT and CDR2 is YYREEE (reference sequence). Trimming pared 0 bases from V and 0 bases from J, leaving 7 bases between. CDR3 length: 16 amino acids. Drawing the rest from reference TRBV5-4 and TRBJ2-6, the complete variable domain is ETGVTQSPTHLIKTRGQQVTLRCSSQSGHNTVSWYQQALGQGPQFIFQYYREEENGRGNFPPRFSGLQFPNYSSELNVNALELDDSALYLCASSLDSNSGANVLTFGAGSRLTVL.

In its sample, this clone was seen a few times. The chain joins TRBV7-8 to TRBJ1-1, with TRBD1 matching over 11 bases. Trimming cost V 0 bases and J 5 bases; bases outside gene matches: 2. The CDR3 extends over 15 amino acids. Germline values: CDR1 SGHVS, CDR2 FQNEAQ. The CDR3 is CASSLAGTGGTEAFF. The CDR3, as DNA: TGTGCCAGCAGCTTAGCTGGGACAGGGGGAACTGAAGCTTTCTTT.

The chain uses TRBV2 and TRBJ1-4; 10 bases line up with TRBD1. Germline V gives CDR1 SNHLY, CDR2 FYNNEI. J gave up 8 bases and V 4 bases, and 4 bases lay outside the gene matches. The CDR3 extends over 14 amino acids. Written as DNA, the CDR3 is TGTGCCAGCAGTGGGGGGACAGGGGACGAAAAACTGTTTTTT. Encoded protein: CASSGGTGDEKLFF.

V gene TRBV7-9 combines with J gene TRBJ1-4; D may be TRBD1 (5 bases). Per the germline V gene, CDR1 is SEHNR and CDR2 is FQNEAQ (reference sequence). This CDR3 is built from 15 residues. The germline V and J ends were trimmed by 5 bases and 8 bases, with 18 bases remaining between them. The CDR3 is CASSLPGNQKEKLFF. CDR3 bases: TGTGCCAGCAGCCTCCCAGGGAATCAGAAGGAAAAACTGTTTTTT.

The chain employs TRBV9 and TRBJ2-3; 10 nucleotides line up with TRBD1. The CDR3 has 16 residues. Trimming removed 0 bases from V and 4 bases from J; junction bases left unmatched: 5. CDR1 and CDR2 from the germline V gene are SGDLS and YYNGEE. The DNA for the CDR3 is TGTGCCAGCAGCGTAGCTCCGACAGGGGGCGCAGATACGCAGTATTTT. Protein: CASSVAPTGGADTQYF.

The chain links TRBV24-1 to TRBJ2-1; perhaps TRBD1 as D (6 bases). Looked up from germline, CDR1 is KGHDR and CDR2 is SFDVKD. The CDR3 is 13 residues long. The V end was cut by 7 bases, the J end by 5 bases, with 11 bases between. Written as DNA, the CDR3 is TGTGCCACCAGCGGGACACCTCACAATGAGCAGTTCTTC. It is translated as CATSGTPHNEQFF.

The chain has TRBV19 and TRBJ2-7, with TRBD2 matching 14 bases. Germline V gene data show CDR1 as LNHDA and CDR2 as SQIVND (reference sequence). This CDR3 has 16 residues. The junction had 3 bases not matched to a gene; V was cut back by 5 bases and J by 0 bases. The DNA of the CDR3 is TGTGCCAGTAGTGCCGGGACTAGCGGGAGCTCCTACGAGCAGTACTTC. It translates to CASSAGTSGSSYEQYF.

J is TRBJ1-1 and V is TRBV5-6; tentative D call: TRBD1 (5 bases). The germline gives CDR1 SGHDT, CDR2 YYEEEE. The length of the CDR3 is 12 residues. The V gene lost 0 bases and the J gene lost 10 bases, with 10 bases spanning the gap. Here the CDR3 reads CASSLVTGGAFF. The DNA of the CDR3 is TGTGCCAGCAGCTTGGTTACCGGGGGAGCTTTCTTT.

This clone came up a few times. The rearrangement uses TRBV9 and TRBJ1-2; no reliable D call. The CDR3 is 13 amino acids. The V end was cut by 0 bases, the J end by 6 bases, with 9 bases between. Germline V gene sequence: CDR1 SGDLS, CDR2 YYNGEE. The CDR3: CASSVDGENGYTF. CDR3 DNA: TGTGCCAGCAGCGTAGACGGGGAAAATGGCTACACCTTC. Full variable domain (rest looked up from reference TRBV9 and TRBJ1-2): DSGVTQTPKHLITATGQRVTLRCSPRSGDLSVYWYQQSLDQGLQFLIQYYNGEERAKGNILERFSAQQFPDLHSELNLSSLELGDSALYFCASSVDGENGYTFGSGTRLTVV.

This clone appeared once. The genes are TRBV4-1 and TRBJ2-2, with D unresolved. Trimming removed 4 bases at V and 5 bases at J, with 11 bases between. The V gene's germline CDR1 is MGHRA and CDR2 YSYEKL. The CDR3 is 14 amino acids. The CDR3 region has the DNA TGCGCCAGCAGCCCCCAACAGTTTACCGGGGAGCTGTTTTTT. It encodes CASSPQQFTGELFF.

The V call is TRBV2, the J call TRBJ2-7; D not certain. Trimming cost V 5 bases and J 1 base, with 9 bases left between them. Germline values: CDR1 SNHLY, CDR2 FYNNEI. The CDR3 runs 13 residues. The CDR3 is CASSNVQSYEQYF. The DNA of the CDR3 is TGTGCCAGCAGTAATGTACAGTCCTACGAGCAGTACTTC.